The source of this T cell receptor beta chain is a study of pediatric ulcerative colitis. The study, taken as a whole, reports: A couple of rectal clonotypes were found only in ulcerative colitis patients, all of them.

This table comes from immunoSEQ multiplex PCR, and its TCRdb copy is limited to in-frame clones, with some not included. The sample has 35,000 to 45,000 clones; roughly 83% are singletons. Note on this clone: What it recognizes is unknown.

The TCR sequence derives from a girl aged 5-17 years with moderate ulcerative colitis. Specimen: blood.

The CDR3 sequence is CASSLTGVGQPQHF. In nucleotides, the CDR3 is TGCGCCAGCAGCCTGACAGGGGTCGGTCAGCCCCAGCATTTT. V gene TRBV4-1 combines with J gene TRBJ1-5, with TRBD1 matching over 8 bases. Germline V lookup: CDR1 MGHRA, CDR2 YSYEKL. The CDR3 contains 14 residues. With 4 bases clipped from V and 6 bases from J, the junction kept 5 bases outside the gene matches.